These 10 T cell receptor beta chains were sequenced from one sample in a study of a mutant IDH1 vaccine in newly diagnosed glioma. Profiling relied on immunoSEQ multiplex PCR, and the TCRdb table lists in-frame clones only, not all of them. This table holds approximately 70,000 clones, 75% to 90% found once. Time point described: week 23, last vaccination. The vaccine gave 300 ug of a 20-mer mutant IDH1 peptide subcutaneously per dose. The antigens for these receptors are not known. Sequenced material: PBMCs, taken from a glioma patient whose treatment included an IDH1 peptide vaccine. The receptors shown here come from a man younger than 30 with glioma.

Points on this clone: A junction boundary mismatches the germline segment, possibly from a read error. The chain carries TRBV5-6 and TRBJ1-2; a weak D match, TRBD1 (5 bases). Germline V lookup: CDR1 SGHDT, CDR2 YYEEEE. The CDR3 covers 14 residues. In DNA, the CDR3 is TGTGCCAGCAGCTTGGCCGCGGGACGGCGATGCGGGCACTTC. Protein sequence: CASSLAAGRRCGHF.

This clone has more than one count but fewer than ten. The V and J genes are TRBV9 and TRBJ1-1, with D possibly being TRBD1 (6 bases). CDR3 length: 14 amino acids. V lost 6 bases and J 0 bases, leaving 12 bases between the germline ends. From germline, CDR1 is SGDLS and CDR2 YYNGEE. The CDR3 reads CASNKQGLNTEAFF. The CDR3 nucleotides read TGTGCCAGCAACAAACAGGGCCTGAACACTGAAGCTTTCTTT. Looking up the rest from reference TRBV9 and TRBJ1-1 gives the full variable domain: DSGVTQTPKHLITATGQRVTLRCSPRSGDLSVYWYQQSLDQGLQFLIQYYNGEERAKGNILERFSAQQFPDLHSELNLSSLELGDSALYFCASNKQGLNTEAFFGQGTRLTVV.

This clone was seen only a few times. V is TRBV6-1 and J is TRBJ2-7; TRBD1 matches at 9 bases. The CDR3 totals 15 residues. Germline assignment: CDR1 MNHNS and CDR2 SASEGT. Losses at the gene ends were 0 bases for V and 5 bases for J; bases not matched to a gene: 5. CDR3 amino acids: CASSEAGTGSHEQYF. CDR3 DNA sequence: TGTGCCAGCAGTGAAGCTGGGACAGGGTCCCACGAGCAGTACTTC.

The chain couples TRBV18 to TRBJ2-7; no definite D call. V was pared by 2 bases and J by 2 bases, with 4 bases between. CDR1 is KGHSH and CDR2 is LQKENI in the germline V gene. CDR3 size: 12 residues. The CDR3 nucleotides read TGTGCCAGCTCACCAGGGACCTACGAGCAGTACTTC. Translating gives CASSPGTYEQYF.

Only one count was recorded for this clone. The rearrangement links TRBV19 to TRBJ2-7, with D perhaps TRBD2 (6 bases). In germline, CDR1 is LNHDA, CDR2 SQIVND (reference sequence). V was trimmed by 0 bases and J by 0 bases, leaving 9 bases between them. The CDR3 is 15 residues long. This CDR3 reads CASSIDGRASYEQYF. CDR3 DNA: TGTGCCAGTAGTATAGACGGGAGAGCCTCCTACGAGCAGTACTTC. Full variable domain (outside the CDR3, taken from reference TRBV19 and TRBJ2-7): DGGITQSPKYLFRKEGQNVTLSCEQNLNHDAMYWYRQDPGQGLRLIYYSQIVNDFQKGDIAEGYSVSREKKESFPLTVTSAQKNPTAFYLCASSIDGRASYEQYFGPGTRLTVT.

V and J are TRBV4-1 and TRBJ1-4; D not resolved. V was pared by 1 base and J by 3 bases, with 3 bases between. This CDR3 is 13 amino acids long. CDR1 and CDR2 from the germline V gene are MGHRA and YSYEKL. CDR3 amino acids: CASSQVANEKLFF. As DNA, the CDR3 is TGCGCCAGCAGCCAAGTTGCTAATGAAAAACTGTTTTTT.

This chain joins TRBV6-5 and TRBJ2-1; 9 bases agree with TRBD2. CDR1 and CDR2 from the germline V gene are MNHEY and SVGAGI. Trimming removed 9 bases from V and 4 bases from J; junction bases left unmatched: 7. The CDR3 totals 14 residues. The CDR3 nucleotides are TGTGCCAGTAATTTGCGGGGGGGTTACAATGAGCAGTTCTTC. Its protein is CASNLRGGYNEQFF.

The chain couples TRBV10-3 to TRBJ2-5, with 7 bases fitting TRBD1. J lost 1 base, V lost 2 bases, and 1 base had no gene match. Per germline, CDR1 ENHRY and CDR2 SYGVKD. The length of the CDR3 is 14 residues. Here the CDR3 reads CAISERTGQETQYF. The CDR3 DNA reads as TGTGCCATCAGTGAGAGGACAGGCCAAGAGACCCAGTACTTC.

The CDR3 loop is CASSRYLPGELFF. Written as DNA, the CDR3 is TGCGCCAGCAGCCGTTACCTTCCCGGGGAGCTGTTTTTT. The genes are TRBV4-1 and TRBJ2-2, with D unclear. The CDR3 is 13 amino acids. CDR1 is MGHRA and CDR2 is YSYEKL in the germline V gene. With 4 bases removed from V and 6 bases from J, the gap between germline ends came to 9 bases.

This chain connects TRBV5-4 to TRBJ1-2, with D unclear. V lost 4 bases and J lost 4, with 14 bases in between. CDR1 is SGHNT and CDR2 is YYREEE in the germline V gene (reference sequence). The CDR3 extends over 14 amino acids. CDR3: CASSPPQDRYGYTF. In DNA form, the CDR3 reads TGTGCCAGCAGCCCACCCCAGGACCGCTATGGCTACACCTTC.